This T cell receptor beta chain was obtained from a study of identical twins. CDR1 LNHDA and CDR2 SQIVND come from the germline V gene (reference sequence). Trimming took 4 bases from V and 1 from J; bases not matched to a gene: 6. The CDR3 is 15 residues long. TCRdb analysed the 5' RACE reads with MiXCR anew, one entry per CDR3 protein. Among 500,000 to 700,000 distinct CDR3 sequences listed, about 7% were seen once. The sample was also linked to a second study, of yellow fever vaccine responses in identical twins.

The J gene is TRBJ1-1, the V gene TRBV19; 7 nucleotides agree with TRBD1. The clonotype was recovered from a woman between 18 and 29 years old in good health. The sample consisted of PBMCs. CDR3 sequence (DNA): TGTGCCAGTAGTACCCTGACAGGGCAGAACACTGAAGCTTTCTTT. Protein product: CASSTLTGQNTEAFF.